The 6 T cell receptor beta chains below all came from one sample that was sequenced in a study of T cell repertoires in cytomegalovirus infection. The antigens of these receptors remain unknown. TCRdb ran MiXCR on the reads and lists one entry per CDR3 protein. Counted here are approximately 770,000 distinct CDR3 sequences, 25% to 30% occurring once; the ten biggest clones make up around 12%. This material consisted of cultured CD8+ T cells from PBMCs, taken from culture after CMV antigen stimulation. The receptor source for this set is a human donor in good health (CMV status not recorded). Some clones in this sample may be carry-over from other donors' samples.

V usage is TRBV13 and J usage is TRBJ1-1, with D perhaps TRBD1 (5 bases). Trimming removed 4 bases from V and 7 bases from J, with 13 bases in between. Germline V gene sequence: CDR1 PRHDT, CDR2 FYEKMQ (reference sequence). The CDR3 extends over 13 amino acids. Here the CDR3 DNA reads TGTGCCAGCAGCTCCCGGGGGGAAATTGAAGCTTTCTTT. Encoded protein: CASSSRGEIEAFF.

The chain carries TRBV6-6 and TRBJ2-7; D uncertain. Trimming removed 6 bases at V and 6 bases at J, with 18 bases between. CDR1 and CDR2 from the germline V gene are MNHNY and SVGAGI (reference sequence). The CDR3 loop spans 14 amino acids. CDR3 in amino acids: CASSLPTERLEQYF. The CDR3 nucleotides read TGTGCCAGCAGCCTTCCGACGGAAAGGCTCGAGCAGTACTTC.

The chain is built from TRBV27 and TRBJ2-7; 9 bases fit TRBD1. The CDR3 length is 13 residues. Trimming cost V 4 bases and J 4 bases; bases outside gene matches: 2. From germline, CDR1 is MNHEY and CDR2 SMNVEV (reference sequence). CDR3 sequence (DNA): TGTGCCAGCAGTTGGGGACAGGGATACGAGCAGTACGTC. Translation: CASSWGQGYEQYV.

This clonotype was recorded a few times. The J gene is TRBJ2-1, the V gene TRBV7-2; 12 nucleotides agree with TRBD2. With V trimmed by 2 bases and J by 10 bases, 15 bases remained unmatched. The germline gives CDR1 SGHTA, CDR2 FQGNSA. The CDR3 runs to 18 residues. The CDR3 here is CASSLPSGGAMHVWEQFF. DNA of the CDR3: TGTGCCAGCAGCTTACCTAGCGGGGGGGCGATGCACGTTTGGGAGCAGTTCTTC.

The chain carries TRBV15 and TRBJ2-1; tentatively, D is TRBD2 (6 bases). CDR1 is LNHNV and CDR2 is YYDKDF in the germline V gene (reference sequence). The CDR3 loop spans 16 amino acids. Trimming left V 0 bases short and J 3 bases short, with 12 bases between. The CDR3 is CATSRDIGGHYNEQFF. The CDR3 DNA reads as TGTGCCACCAGCAGAGATATCGGGGGTCACTACAATGAGCAGTTCTTC.

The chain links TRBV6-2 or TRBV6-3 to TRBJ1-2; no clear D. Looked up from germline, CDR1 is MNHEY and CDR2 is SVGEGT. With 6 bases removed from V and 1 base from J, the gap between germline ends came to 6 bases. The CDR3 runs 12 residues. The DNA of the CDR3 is TGTGCCAGCAGCACCGATAACTATGGCTACACCTTC. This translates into CASSTDNYGYTF.